This T cell receptor beta chain originates from a study of T cells after yellow fever vaccination. Study at large: SMART-Seq v4 Ultra Low Input prepared the low-cell-number fractions.

TCRdb processed the 5' RACE reads anew with MiXCR; each CDR3 protein has one entry. The sample holds about 260,000 distinct CDR3 sequences, under 15% seen once. This clonotype has just a few counts. Germline lookup yields CDR1 MDHEN and CDR2 SYDVKM. V was cut by 3 bases and J by 4 bases, with 19 bases left in between. This CDR3 spans 16 amino acids. This TCR came from a man aged 25 to 40 who received the YFV17D yellow fever vaccine. The input for sequencing was CD4+ T cells sorted from PBMCs, taken 45 days after the yellow fever booster vaccination. V usage is TRBV28 and J usage is TRBJ2-7; no firm D call. The CDR3 spells CASSFVFGGTRYEQYF. The CDR3 coding sequence is TGTGCCAGCAGTTTTGTCTTTGGCGGAACCAGATACGAGCAGTACTTC.